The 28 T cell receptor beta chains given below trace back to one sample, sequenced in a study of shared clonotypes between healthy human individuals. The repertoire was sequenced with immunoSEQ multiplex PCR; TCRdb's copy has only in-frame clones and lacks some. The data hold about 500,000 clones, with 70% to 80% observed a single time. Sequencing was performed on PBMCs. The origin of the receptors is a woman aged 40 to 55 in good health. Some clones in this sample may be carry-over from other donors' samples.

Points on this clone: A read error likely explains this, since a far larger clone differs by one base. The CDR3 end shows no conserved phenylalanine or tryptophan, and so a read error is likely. CDR3 sequence reads: CSAGRGEGYTS. In nucleotides, the CDR3 is TGCAGTGCCGGACGTGGGGAAGGCTACACCTCC. The rearrangement uses TRBV20-1 and TRBJ1-2; D gene ambiguous. The CDR3 has 11 amino acids. In germline, CDR1 is DFQATT, CDR2 SNEGSKA (reference sequence). The V end lost 6 bases, the J end lost 8 bases, and 13 bases lay between the germline ends.

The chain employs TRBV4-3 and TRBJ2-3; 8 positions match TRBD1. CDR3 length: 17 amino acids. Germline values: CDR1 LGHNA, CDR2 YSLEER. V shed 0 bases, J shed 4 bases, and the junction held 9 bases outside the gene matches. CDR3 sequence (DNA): TGCGCCAGCAGCCAAGACTCGGACAGGGATTTGCCAGATACGCAGTATTTT. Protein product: CASSQDSDRDLPDTQYF.

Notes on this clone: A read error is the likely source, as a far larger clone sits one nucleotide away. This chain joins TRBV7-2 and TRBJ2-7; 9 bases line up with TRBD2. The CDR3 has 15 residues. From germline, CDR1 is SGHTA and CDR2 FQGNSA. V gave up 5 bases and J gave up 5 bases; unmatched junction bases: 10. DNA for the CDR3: TGTGCCAGCAGCCAAGTAGCGGGAGTGAACCACGAGCAGTACTTC. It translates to CASSQVAGVNHEQYF. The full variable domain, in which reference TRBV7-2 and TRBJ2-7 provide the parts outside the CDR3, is GAGVSQSPSNKVTEKGKDVELRCDPISGHTALYWYRQSLGQGLEFLIYFQGNSAPDKSGLPSDRFSAERTGGSVSTLTIQRTQQEDSAVYLCASSQVAGVNHEQYFGPGTRLTVT.

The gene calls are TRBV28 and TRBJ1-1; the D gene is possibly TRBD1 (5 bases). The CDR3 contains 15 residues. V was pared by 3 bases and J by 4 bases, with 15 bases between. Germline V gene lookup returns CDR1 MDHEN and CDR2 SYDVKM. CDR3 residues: CASSFLGALSTEAFF. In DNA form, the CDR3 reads TGTGCCAGCAGTTTTCTCGGGGCGCTGAGCACTGAAGCTTTCTTT.

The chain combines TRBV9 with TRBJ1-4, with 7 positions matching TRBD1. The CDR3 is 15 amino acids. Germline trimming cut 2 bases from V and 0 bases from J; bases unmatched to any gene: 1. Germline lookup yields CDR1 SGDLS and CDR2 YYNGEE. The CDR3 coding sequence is TGTGCCAGCAGCGTCGGGACAGCAACTAATGAAAAACTGTTTTTT. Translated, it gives CASSVGTATNEKLFF.

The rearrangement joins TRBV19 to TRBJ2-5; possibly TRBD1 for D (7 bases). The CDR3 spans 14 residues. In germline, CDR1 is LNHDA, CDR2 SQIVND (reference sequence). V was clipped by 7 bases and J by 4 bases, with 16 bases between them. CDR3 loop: CASKLSGGGETQYF. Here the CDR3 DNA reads TGTGCCAGTAAGCTCTCAGGGGGAGGAGAGACCCAGTACTTC.

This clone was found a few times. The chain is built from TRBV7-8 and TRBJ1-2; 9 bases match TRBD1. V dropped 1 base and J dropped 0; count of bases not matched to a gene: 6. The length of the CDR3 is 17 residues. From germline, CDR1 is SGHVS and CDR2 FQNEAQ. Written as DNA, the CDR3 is TGTGCCAGCAGCTTAGTCCCGGGACAGGGCTCTAACTATGGCTACACCTTC. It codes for CASSLVPGQGSNYGYTF.

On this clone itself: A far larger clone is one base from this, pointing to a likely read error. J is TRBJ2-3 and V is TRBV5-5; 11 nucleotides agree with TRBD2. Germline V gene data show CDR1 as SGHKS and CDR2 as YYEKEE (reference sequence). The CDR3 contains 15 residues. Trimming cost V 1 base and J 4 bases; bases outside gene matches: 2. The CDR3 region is CASSLTSGSPDTQYF. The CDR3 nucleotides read TGTGCCAGCAGCTTGACTAGCGGGAGTCCAGATACGCAGTATTTT.

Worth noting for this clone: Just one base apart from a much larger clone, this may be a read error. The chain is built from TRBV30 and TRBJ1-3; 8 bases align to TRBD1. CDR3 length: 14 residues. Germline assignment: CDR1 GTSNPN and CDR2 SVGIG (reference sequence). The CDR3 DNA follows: TGTGCCTGGAGGCCGGGACAGGCTGGAGACACCATATATTTT. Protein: CAWRPGQAGDTIYF.

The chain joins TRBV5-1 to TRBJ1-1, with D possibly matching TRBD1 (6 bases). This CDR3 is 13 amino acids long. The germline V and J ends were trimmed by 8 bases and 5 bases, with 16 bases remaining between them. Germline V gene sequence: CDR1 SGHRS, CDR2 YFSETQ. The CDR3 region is CASTGADFTEAFF. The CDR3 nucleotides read TGCGCCAGTACGGGGGCAGATTTTACTGAAGCTTTCTTT.

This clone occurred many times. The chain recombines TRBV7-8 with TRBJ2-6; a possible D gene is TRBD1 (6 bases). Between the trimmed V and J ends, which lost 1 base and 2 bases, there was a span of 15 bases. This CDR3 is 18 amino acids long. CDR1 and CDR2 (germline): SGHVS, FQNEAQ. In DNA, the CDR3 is TGTGCCAGCAGCTTAGGGGGCAGGGGACGGACTGGGGCCAACGTCCTGACTTTC. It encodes CASSLGGRGRTGANVLTF.

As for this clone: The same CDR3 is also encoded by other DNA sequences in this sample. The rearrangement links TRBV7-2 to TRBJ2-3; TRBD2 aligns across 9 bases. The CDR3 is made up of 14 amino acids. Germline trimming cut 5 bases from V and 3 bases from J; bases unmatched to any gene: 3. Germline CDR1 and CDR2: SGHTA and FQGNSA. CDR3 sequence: CASSPGLATDTQYF. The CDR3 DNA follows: TGTGCCAGCAGCCCGGGACTAGCAACAGATACGCAGTATTTT.

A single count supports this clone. The CDR3 loop reads CASSESPNTEAFF. In DNA, the CDR3 is TGTGCCAGCAGTGAAAGTCCGAACACTGAAGCTTTCTTT. The J gene is TRBJ1-1, the V gene TRBV25-1, with unresolved D. From germline, CDR1 is MGHDK and CDR2 SYGVNS. CDR3 length: 13 amino acids. V lost 2 bases to trimming and J lost 1 base, with 5 bases between them.

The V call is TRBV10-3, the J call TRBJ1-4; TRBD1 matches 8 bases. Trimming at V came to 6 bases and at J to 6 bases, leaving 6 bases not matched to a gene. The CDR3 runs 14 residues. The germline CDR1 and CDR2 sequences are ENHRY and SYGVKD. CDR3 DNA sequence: TGTGCCATCAGCCAGACAGGGGAGGATGAAAAACTGTTTTTT. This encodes CAISQTGEDEKLFF.

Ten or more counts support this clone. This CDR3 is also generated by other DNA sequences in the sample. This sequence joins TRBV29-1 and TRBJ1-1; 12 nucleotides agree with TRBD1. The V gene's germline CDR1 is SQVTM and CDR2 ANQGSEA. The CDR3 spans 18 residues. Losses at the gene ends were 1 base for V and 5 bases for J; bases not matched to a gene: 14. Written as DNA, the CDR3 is TGCAGCGTTGAAGGTGCTGAGGGACAGGGGGCCTGGAGGACTGAAGCTTTCTTT. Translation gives CSVEGAEGQGAWRTEAFF.

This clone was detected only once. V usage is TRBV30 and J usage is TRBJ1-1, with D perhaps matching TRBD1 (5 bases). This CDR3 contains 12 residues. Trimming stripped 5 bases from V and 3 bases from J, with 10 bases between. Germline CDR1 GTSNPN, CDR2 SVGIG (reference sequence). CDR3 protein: CAWDTRDTEAFF. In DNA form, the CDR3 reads TGTGCCTGGGACACCAGGGACACTGAAGCTTTCTTT.

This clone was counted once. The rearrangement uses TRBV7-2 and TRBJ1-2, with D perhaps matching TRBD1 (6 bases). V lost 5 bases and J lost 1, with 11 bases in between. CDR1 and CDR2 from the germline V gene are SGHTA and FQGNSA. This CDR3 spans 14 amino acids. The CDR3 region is CASSGTGSNYGYTF. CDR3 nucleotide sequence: TGTGCCAGCAGCGGAACAGGGAGTAACTATGGCTACACCTTC.

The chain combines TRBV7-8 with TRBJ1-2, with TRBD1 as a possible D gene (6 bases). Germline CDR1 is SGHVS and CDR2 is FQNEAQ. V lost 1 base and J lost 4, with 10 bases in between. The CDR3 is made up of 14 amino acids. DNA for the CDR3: TGTGCCAGCAGCTTAGGGGGGCCGACCTATGGCTACACCTTC. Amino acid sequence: CASSLGGPTYGYTF.

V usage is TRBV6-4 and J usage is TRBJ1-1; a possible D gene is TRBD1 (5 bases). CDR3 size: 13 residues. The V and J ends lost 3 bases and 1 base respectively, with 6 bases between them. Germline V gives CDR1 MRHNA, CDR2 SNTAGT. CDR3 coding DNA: TGTGCCAGCAGTGAGCAGGGGAACACTGAAGCTTTCTTT. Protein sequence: CASSEQGNTEAFF.

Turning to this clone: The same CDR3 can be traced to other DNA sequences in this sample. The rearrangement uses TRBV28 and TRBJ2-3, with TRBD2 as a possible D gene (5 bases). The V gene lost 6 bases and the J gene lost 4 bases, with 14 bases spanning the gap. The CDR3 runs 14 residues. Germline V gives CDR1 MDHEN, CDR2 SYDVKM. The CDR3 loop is CASRFSAGPDTQYF. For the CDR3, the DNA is TGTGCCAGCAGGTTTAGCGCAGGTCCAGATACGCAGTATTTT.

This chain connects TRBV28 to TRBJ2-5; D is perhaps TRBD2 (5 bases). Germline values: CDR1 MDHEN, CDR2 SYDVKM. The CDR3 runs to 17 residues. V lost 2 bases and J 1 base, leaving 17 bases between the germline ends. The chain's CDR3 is CASSLRGFVGGQETQYF. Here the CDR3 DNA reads TGTGCCAGCAGTTTACGGGGTTTTGTGGGCGGCCAAGAGACCCAGTACTTC.

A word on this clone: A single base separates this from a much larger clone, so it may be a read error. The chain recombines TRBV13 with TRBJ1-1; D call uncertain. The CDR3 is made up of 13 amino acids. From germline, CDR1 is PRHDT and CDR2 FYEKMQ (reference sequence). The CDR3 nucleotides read TGTGCCAGCAGCTTAGTCAGGAACACTGAAACTTTCTTT. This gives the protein CASSLVRNTETFF.

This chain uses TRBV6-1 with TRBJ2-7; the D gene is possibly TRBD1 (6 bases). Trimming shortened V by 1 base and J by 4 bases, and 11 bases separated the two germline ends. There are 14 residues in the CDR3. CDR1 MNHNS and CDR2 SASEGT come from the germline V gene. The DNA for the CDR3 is TGTGCCAGCAGTGAAGACAGGGCTGGATACGAGCAGTACTTC. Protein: CASSEDRAGYEQYF.

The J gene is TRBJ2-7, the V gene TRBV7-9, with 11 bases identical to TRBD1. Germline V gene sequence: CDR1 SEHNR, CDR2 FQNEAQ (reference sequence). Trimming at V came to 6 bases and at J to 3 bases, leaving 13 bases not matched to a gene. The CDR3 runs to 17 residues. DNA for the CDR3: TGTGCCAGCAGTTTTAAAACTCCGGGACAGGGGGACTACGAGCAGTACTTC. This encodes CASSFKTPGQGDYEQYF.

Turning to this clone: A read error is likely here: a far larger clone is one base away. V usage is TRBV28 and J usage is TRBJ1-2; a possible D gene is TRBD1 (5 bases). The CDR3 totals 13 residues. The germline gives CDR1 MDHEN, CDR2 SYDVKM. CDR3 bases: TGTGCCAGCAGTACACAGGCGAGCTATGGCCACACCTTC. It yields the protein CASSTQASYGHTF.

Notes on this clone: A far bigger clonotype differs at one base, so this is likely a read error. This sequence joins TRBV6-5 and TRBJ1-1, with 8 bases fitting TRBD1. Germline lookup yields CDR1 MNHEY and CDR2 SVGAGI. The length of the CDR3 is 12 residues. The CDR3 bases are TGTGCCAGCCGACAGGGGAGCGCTGAAACTTTCTTT. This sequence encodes CASRQGSAETFF.

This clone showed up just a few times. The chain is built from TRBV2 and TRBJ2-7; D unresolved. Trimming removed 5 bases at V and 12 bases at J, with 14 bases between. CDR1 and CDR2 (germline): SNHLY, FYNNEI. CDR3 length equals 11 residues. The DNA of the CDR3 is TGTGCCAGCAGTCCAAATCCGATCCCGTACTTC. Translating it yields CASSPNPIPYF.

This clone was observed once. The CDR3, as DNA: TGTGCCAGCAGTCTCCGACAGGAAGGGGAGCTGTTTTTT. Its protein product is CASSLRQEGELFF. The chain combines TRBV2 with TRBJ2-2; D might be TRBD1 (6 bases). Trimming stripped 5 bases from V and 8 bases from J, with 12 bases between. The germline V gene has CDR1 SNHLY and CDR2 FYNNEI. The CDR3 is 13 residues long. The full variable domain, completed using reference TRBV2 and TRBJ2-2, is EPEVTQTPSHQVTQMGQEVILRCVPISNHLYFYWYRQILGQKVEFLVSFYNNEISEKSEIFDDQFSVERPDGSNFTLKIRSTKLEDSAMYFCASSLRQEGELFFGEGSRLTVL.